This T cell receptor beta chain is from a study of OX40 agonist ivuxolimab in advanced cancers. Clones were sequenced by immunoSEQ multiplex PCR, and TCRdb holds only the in-frame ones, with some missing. The sample holds under 95,000 clones, about 85% seen once. This clone turned up a few times. Its antigen is still unknown. Peripheral blood came from all dose cohorts at three timepoints. Study observations and caveats: The study did not work out the antigen specificity of the expanded peripheral T cells. More expanded clones were found, on average, in CD8+ than in CD4+ T cells.

Sequenced material: CD4+ or CD8+ T cells sorted from blood, taken in a trial of the OX40 agonist ivuxolimab. This clonotype was sampled from an adult with an advanced solid tumor such as melanoma, head and neck, liver or kidney cancer.

The CDR3 DNA sequence: TGTGCCAGCAGAACACAGGGGGTTAGCACAGATACGCAGTATTTT. This translates into CASRTQGVSTDTQYF. The rearrangement links TRBV6-1 to TRBJ2-3, with 8 bases matching TRBD1. Germline CDR1 and CDR2: MNHNS and SASEGT. This CDR3 spans 15 amino acids. V lost 6 bases, J lost 0 bases, and 5 bases stayed unmatched.